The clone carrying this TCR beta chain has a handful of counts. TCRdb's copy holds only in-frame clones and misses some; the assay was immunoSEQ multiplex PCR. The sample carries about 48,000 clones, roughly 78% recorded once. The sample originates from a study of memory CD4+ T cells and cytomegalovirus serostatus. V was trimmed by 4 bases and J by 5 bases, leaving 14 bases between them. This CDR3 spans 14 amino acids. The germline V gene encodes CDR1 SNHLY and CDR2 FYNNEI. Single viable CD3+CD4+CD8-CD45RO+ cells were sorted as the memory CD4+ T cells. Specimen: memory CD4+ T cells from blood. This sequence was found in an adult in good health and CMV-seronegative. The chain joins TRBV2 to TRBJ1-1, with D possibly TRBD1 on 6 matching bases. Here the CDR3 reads CASSGTGMGTEAFF. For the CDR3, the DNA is TGTGCCAGCAGTGGAACAGGGATGGGGACTGAAGCTTTCTTT.